This T cell receptor beta chain was recorded in a study of T cell repertoires in aging, cancer and after chemotherapy. Study in general: Over several months to years, re-sampled healthy donor repertoires clearly shared clones. Study-level points and caveats: Healthy donors lost TCR diversity with age mainly through richness, cancer patients through richness and evenness. No conclusions about immunological memory after chemotherapy can be drawn from the repertoire data.

The template was genomic DNA from peripheral blood, not RNA. CDR3 length: 15 amino acids. The germline CDR1 and CDR2 sequences are MNHNS and SASEGT. On this clonotype itself: Its matching antigen is unknown. A much larger clone is a single base away; this may be a read error.

Rearranged V-D-J TRB sequences were amplified with a mixed TRB-A/B primer pool. TCRdb fed the multiplex PCR reads into MiXCR, producing one record per CDR3 protein. This sample yields roughly 4,600 distinct CDR3 sequences, of which roughly 20% are seen a single time; over 7.5% belongs to the top ten. The chain recombines TRBV6-1 with TRBJ1-5, with no clear D. The sequence was collected from a human donor in good health. The donor label of this sample is uncertain. The source material was blood. CDR3 region: CVSSRQRNSNQPQHF. The CDR3 nucleotides are TGTGTCAGCAGCCGCCAGAGAAATAGCAATCAGCCCCAGCATTTT.